Following are 15 T cell receptor beta chains from one sample sequenced in a study of identical twins. TCRdb re-called the 5' RACE reads with MiXCR, one entry per CDR3 protein. The sample has fewer than 250,000 distinct CDR3 sequences, 5.5% to 8% seen once. This sample was shared with a second study, whose subject was yellow fever vaccine responses in identical twins.

The sample was memory (CD45RO+) T cells sorted from blood. These TCRs come from a woman under 30 in good health.

This clonotype was recorded at least ten times. The chain links TRBV7-3 to TRBJ2-1; weak D call: TRBD1 (6 bases). The CDR3 totals 15 residues. In germline, CDR1 is SGHTA, CDR2 FQGTGA. The V end lost 5 bases, the J end lost 6 bases, and 17 bases lay between the germline ends. DNA of the CDR3: TGTGCCAGCAGCCTATCCCGGGACACAATCAATGAGCAGTTCTTC. Protein product: CASSLSRDTINEQFF.

The table lists this clonotype with a few counts. The rearrangement links TRBV6-1 to TRBJ2-7; 12 bases map to TRBD1. The CDR3 is made up of 18 amino acids. Germline V gives CDR1 MNHNS, CDR2 SASEGT. The V segment lost 6 bases and the J segment 3 bases; nucleotides outside the gene matches: 15. CDR3 amino acids: CASSPTPGTGGNLYEQYV. The CDR3 nucleotides read TGTGCCAGCAGCCCAACCCCCGGGACAGGGGGCAATCTCTACGAGCAGTACGTC.

CDR3 in amino acids: CASSHPTGGTGELFF. The DNA for the CDR3 is TGTGCCAGCAGCCATCCCACAGGGGGGACCGGGGAGCTGTTTTTT. This rearrangement joins TRBV3-1 to TRBJ2-2; 8 bases are a match to TRBD1. Germline V lookup: CDR1 LGHDT, CDR2 YNNKEL (reference sequence). J was trimmed by 5 bases and V by 3 bases; bases with no gene match: 5. The CDR3 loop spans 15 amino acids.

The CDR3 reads CASGAGGLVTGELFF. CDR3 nucleotide sequence: TGTGCCAGCGGGGCGGGGGGGCTTGTCACCGGGGAGCTGTTTTTT. The chain recombines TRBV6-1 with TRBJ2-2; 9 bases line up with TRBD2. The junction had 8 bases not matched to a gene; V was cut back by 8 bases and J by 4 bases. The V gene's germline CDR1 is MNHNS and CDR2 SASEGT. There are 15 residues in the CDR3.

V usage is TRBV27 and J usage is TRBJ2-7, with TRBD2 identical over 10 bases. The germline gives CDR1 MNHEY, CDR2 SMNVEV (reference sequence). The CDR3 is 16 amino acids. Trimming took 0 bases from V and 0 from J; bases not matched to a gene: 2. The CDR3 loop is CASSLSASGSSYEQYF. CDR3 in DNA: TGTGCCAGCAGTTTATCTGCTAGCGGGAGCTCCTACGAGCAGTACTTC.

This clonotype was counted a few times. This chain joins TRBV3-1 and TRBJ1-6; D perhaps matches TRBD1 (6 bases). Trimming pared 3 bases from V and 8 bases from J, leaving 8 bases between. Germline values: CDR1 LGHDT, CDR2 YNNKEL (reference sequence). The length of the CDR3 is 13 residues. The CDR3 protein is CASSQGADSPLHF. CDR3 nucleotides: TGTGCCAGCAGCCAGGGGGCTGATTCACCCCTCCACTTT. The full variable domain, in which reference TRBV3-1 and TRBJ1-6 provide the parts outside the CDR3, is DTAVSQTPKYLVTQMGNDKSIKCEQNLGHDTMYWYKQDSKKFLKIMFSYNNKELIINETVPNRFSPKSPDKAHLNLHINSLELGDSAVYFCASSQGADSPLHFGNGTRLTVT.

This clonotype has ten or more counts. V usage is TRBV5-1 and J usage is TRBJ2-1; D gene uncertain. This CDR3 is built from 13 residues. V lost 4 bases, J lost 6 bases, and 11 bases lay in between. Germline V gene lookup returns CDR1 SGHRS and CDR2 YFSETQ. CDR3 sequence reads: CASSALVINEQFF. CDR3 nucleotides: TGCGCCAGCAGCGCGTTAGTAATCAATGAGCAGTTCTTC.

Only a few counts were recorded for this clonotype. The CDR3 is CASSLHGSNQPQHF. The CDR3 DNA follows: TGTGCCAGCAGCCTGCATGGTAGCAATCAGCCCCAGCATTTT. The chain employs TRBV7-2 and TRBJ1-5; no firm D call. Germline V lookup: CDR1 SGHTA, CDR2 FQGNSA. This CDR3 comprises 14 residues. V was shortened by 5 bases and J by 0 bases, with 8 bases between the two germline ends.

The V and J genes are TRBV5-1 and TRBJ2-7; D tentatively reads TRBD1 or TRBD2 (5 bases each). The CDR3 extends over 14 amino acids. Between the trimmed V and J ends, which lost 2 bases and 2 bases, there was a span of 11 bases. The germline CDR1 and CDR2 sequences are SGHRS and YFSETQ. CDR3: CASSFGTGAYEQYF. The CDR3 DNA follows: TGCGCCAGCAGCTTTGGGACCGGTGCCTACGAGCAGTACTTC.

This clonotype was observed many times. This chain uses TRBV29-1 with TRBJ2-2, with D maybe TRBD2 (6 bases). Germline loops: CDR1 SQVTM, CDR2 ANQGSEA. The CDR3 covers 15 residues. Trimming cost V 7 bases and J 3 bases, with 18 bases left between them. The CDR3 DNA reads as TGCAGCGCTCCGGCCGGGGGTACGGACACCGGGGAGCTGTTTTTT. Amino acids: CSAPAGGTDTGELFF.

This clonotype was detected a few times. The rearrangement uses TRBV20-1 and TRBJ1-2; D not resolved. Trimming stripped 6 bases from V and 8 bases from J, with 16 bases between. CDR3 length: 12 amino acids. The germline gives CDR1 DFQATT, CDR2 SNEGSKA (reference sequence). The CDR3 DNA reads as TGCAGTGCCGCGGACGGAGCGGTCGGCTACACCTTC. Translating gives CSAADGAVGYTF.

This clonotype came up many times. V gene TRBV3-1 combines with J gene TRBJ1-2; TRBD1 might be the D (5 bases). The CDR3 runs to 12 residues. Germline V gives CDR1 LGHDT, CDR2 YNNKEL (reference sequence). Trimming cost V 4 bases and J 8 bases, with 11 bases left between them. The CDR3 region has the DNA TGTGCCAGCAGCCTAGCGGGGCAGGGCTACACCTTC. Its protein product is CASSLAGQGYTF.

This clonotype was counted at least ten times. The junction departs from germline at one end; a sequencing error may be responsible. CDR3 in amino acids: CASSDTGTSGYERYF. In nucleotides, the CDR3 is TGTGCCAGCAGTGATACCGGGACTAGCGGGTATGAGCGGTACTTC. This rearrangement joins TRBV12-3 or TRBV12-4 to TRBJ2-7; 12 bases align to TRBD2. This CDR3 is built from 15 residues.

CDR3 sequence reads: CASSILGSEAFF. CDR3 nucleotide sequence: TGTGCCAGTAGTATACTCGGGTCTGAAGCTTTCTTT. This chain connects TRBV19 to TRBJ1-1; D is unclear. This CDR3 has 12 residues. Deletions cut 2 bases from V and 6 bases from J, with 7 bases between. Per germline, CDR1 LNHDA and CDR2 SQIVND (reference sequence).

Ten or more counts support this clonotype. The chain has TRBV5-1 and TRBJ2-1, with 7 bases fitting TRBD2. The CDR3 extends over 15 amino acids. Germline V CDR1 and CDR2: SGHRS, YFSETQ. The junction had 6 bases not matched to a gene; V was cut back by 3 bases and J by 3 bases. The CDR3: CASSSTGTNYNEQFF. The CDR3 nucleotides are TGCGCCAGCAGCTCCACCGGGACTAACTACAATGAGCAGTTCTTC.